Sequencing of this T cell receptor (beta chain) was carried out in a study of blood T cell repertoires in COVID-19. At the level of the study: Spain, Italy and the United States supplied samples that represented acute and convalescent COVID-19. T cells, B-cell-depleted T cells, or PBMCs supplied cDNA or gDNA.

On this clone: In the same sample, other DNA sequences code for this CDR3.

The CDR3 length is 15 residues. Germline V gene sequence: CDR1 SGHTA, CDR2 FQGNSA. The J segment lost 2 bases and the V segment lost 4 bases, leaving 3 bases of the junction unmatched. Original methodology: Nucleated cell number was recorded as an estimate derived from reference gene primer amplification. Produced via immunoSEQ multiplex PCR; TCRdb's table is partial and in-frame only. For V, J and clone size, that table is used; D and trimming come from the DNA. This table has under 200,000 clones, 83% appearing once. The rearrangement joins TRBV7-2 to TRBJ1-2, with 11 bases aligning to TRBD1. Sequenced input: peripheral blood. The sequence was obtained from a human donor in a cohort sampled during active COVID-19. For the CDR3, the DNA is TGTGCCAGCAGCTCGTGGGACAGGGGGAACTATGGCTACACCTTC. Protein product: CASSSWDRGNYGYTF.